These 32 T cell receptor beta chains came from one sample sequenced in a study of T cells expressing NK-cell markers. Reanalyzing the 5' RACE reads, TCRdb keeps one entry per CDR3 protein, without DNA. The sample is made up of hundreds of thousands of distinct CDR3 sequences, and the top ten hold less than 4.5% of it. What was sequenced was blood T cells: a sorted CD56 or NKG2C T cell subset, CD4+ or CD8+ T cells, or bulk PBMC T cells (not recorded which). The receptors come from a man aged 18 to 29 in good health.

The chain recombines TRBV5-1 with TRBJ2-3; TCRdb's D gene call, TRBD1, goes unchecked for lack of DNA. The CDR3 spans 17 residues. Looked up from germline, CDR1 is SGHRS and CDR2 is YFSETQ. The CDR3 here is CASSLLPSGGSTDTQYF.

CDR3 in amino acids: CASSPSNRAGSKRELFF. The chain employs TRBV5-1 and TRBJ2-2; lacking DNA, the TRBD1 call made by TCRdb goes unchecked. CDR1 is SGHRS, CDR2 YFSETQ, per germline. There are 17 residues in the CDR3. The variable domain in full, with the rest retrieved from reference TRBV5-1 and TRBJ2-2, is KAGVTQTPRYLIKTRGQQVTLSCSPISGHRSVSWYQQTPGQGLQFLFEYFSETQRNKGNFPGRFSGRQFSNSRSEMNVSTLELGDSALYLCASSPSNRAGSKRELFFGEGSRLTVL.

The chain joins TRBV7-2 to TRBJ2-5; TCRdb lists TRBD2, though no DNA is available to test this call. CDR1 and CDR2 (germline): SGHTA, FQGNSA. The CDR3 extends over 16 amino acids. The CDR3 reads CASSNIRAGHQETQYF.

The chain joins TRBV28 to TRBJ2-7; the D call from TCRdb, TRBD1, cannot be confirmed without DNA. Germline V gene sequence: CDR1 MDHEN, CDR2 SYDVKM. This CDR3 region has 14 residues. CDR3 amino acids: CASSQPPRAYEQYF.

The chain links TRBV20-1 to TRBJ2-7; TCRdb's D gene call, TRBD2, goes unchecked for lack of DNA. Germline assignment: CDR1 DFQATT and CDR2 SNEGSKA (reference sequence). The CDR3 length is 17 residues. This CDR3 reads CSAIPPLPGLARYKQYF.

The V call is TRBV7-2, the J call TRBJ2-2. CDR1 and CDR2 (germline): SGHTA, FQGNSA. CDR3 length equals 15 residues. The CDR3 here is CASSLEEVLSGELFF.

V usage is TRBV29-1 and J usage is TRBJ2-7; TCRdb outputs TRBD1, but without DNA this stays unchecked. The germline gives CDR1 SQVTM, CDR2 ANQGSEA. The length of the CDR3 is 12 residues. CDR3 amino acids: CSVRTADYEQYF.

This CDR3 is CASSLALGKETQYF. This sequence joins TRBV7-9 and TRBJ2-5. The CDR3 consists of 14 residues. CDR1 is SEHNR and CDR2 is FQNEAQ in the germline V gene (reference sequence).

The chain uses TRBV15 and TRBJ2-3; absent DNA, TCRdb's TRBD2 call cannot be checked. Per the germline V gene, CDR1 is LNHNV and CDR2 is YYDKDF (reference sequence). This CDR3 is 15 amino acids long. CDR3 sequence reads: CATRGFSGSRDTQYF. Based on the CDR3 plus reference TRBV15 and TRBJ2-3, the full variable domain is DAMVIQNPRYQVTQFGKPVTLSCSQTLNHNVMYWYQQKSSQAPKLLFHYYDKDFNNEADTPDNFQSRRPNTSFCFLDIRSPGLGDTAMYLCATRGFSGSRDTQYFGPGTRLTVL.

The chain is built from TRBV7-9 and TRBJ1-2. Germline assignment: CDR1 SEHNR and CDR2 FQNEAQ (reference sequence). The length of the CDR3 is 14 residues. The CDR3 here is CASSLAFSGYGYTF.

The chain is built from TRBV29-1 and TRBJ2-1. The CDR3 is 13 residues long. The germline gives CDR1 SQVTM, CDR2 ANQGSEA. This chain's CDR3 is CSVGAESYNEQFF.

The chain carries TRBV5-4 and TRBJ2-7; checking the TCRdb D call of TRBD2 is not possible without DNA. CDR3 length: 16 amino acids. Germline values: CDR1 SGHNT, CDR2 YYREEE (reference sequence). The CDR3 loop reads CASSPGREQGGYEQYF. Filled out from reference TRBV5-4 and TRBJ2-7, the complete variable domain reads ETGVTQSPTHLIKTRGQQVTLRCSSQSGHNTVSWYQQALGQGPQFIFQYYREEENGRGNFPPRFSGLQFPNYSSELNVNALELDDSALYLCASSPGREQGGYEQYFGPGTRLTVT.

The genes are TRBV7-2 and TRBJ2-2; TCRdb indicates TRBD1, and absent DNA this call remains unverified. The CDR3 is made up of 15 amino acids. Germline loops: CDR1 SGHTA, CDR2 FQGNSA. Here the CDR3 reads CASSLGGQFTGELFF.

The chain is built from TRBV27 and TRBJ2-1; absent DNA, TCRdb's TRBD2 call cannot be checked. The germline V gene has CDR1 MNHEY and CDR2 SMNVEV (reference sequence). The CDR3 is 14 residues long. The CDR3 sequence is CASKERASYNEQFF.

This chain uses TRBV12-3 or TRBV12-4 with TRBJ2-7. This CDR3 region has 12 residues. The CDR3: CASSFTRYEQYF.

The chain has TRBV3-1 and TRBJ2-1. In germline, CDR1 is LGHDT, CDR2 YNNKEL (reference sequence). The CDR3 is 13 amino acids. The CDR3: CASSQTSENGLFF.

V and J are TRBV5-1 and TRBJ2-3; TCRdb names TRBD2, which stays unverified in the absence of DNA. The germline CDR1 and CDR2 sequences are SGHRS and YFSETQ. This CDR3 spans 14 amino acids. The chain's CDR3 is CASNEAGGVDTQYF.

CDR3: CASSLGFNVEAFF. The chain has TRBV12-3 or TRBV12-4 and TRBJ1-1. This CDR3 is 13 amino acids long.

The chain recombines TRBV7-9 with TRBJ1-3; TCRdb calls TRBD1, which cannot be checked without DNA. This CDR3 is 17 amino acids long. Germline lookup yields CDR1 SEHNR and CDR2 FQNEAQ (reference sequence). The CDR3 loop reads CASSLAVTRGVGNTIYF.

V usage is TRBV9 and J usage is TRBJ2-1. Germline CDR1 and CDR2: SGDLS and YYNGEE. The CDR3 spans 13 residues. The CDR3 loop is CASSSTTWNEQFF.

The CDR3 loop reads CASSSLGGSGANVLTF. The rearrangement joins TRBV5-1 to TRBJ2-6; as DNA is missing, the TRBD1 call by TCRdb cannot be tested. The CDR3 is 16 amino acids. CDR1 is SGHRS and CDR2 is YFSETQ in the germline V gene. The full variable domain, its missing parts supplied by reference TRBV5-1 and TRBJ2-6, is KAGVTQTPRYLIKTRGQQVTLSCSPISGHRSVSWYQQTPGQGLQFLFEYFSETQRNKGNFPGRFSGRQFSNSRSEMNVSTLELGDSALYLCASSSLGGSGANVLTFGAGSRLTVL.

V and J are TRBV4-3 and TRBJ1-1. Germline-derived CDR1 and CDR2 are LGHNA and YSLEER. The CDR3 has 13 residues. Here the CDR3 reads CASSQEANTEAFF.

The chain joins TRBV11-2 to TRBJ2-1. This CDR3 is 13 amino acids long. Germline-derived CDR1 and CDR2 are SGHAT and FQNNGV. The CDR3: CASSLRPHPEQFF.

The V gene is TRBV5-1, the J gene TRBJ2-1; there is no DNA to check the TCRdb D call of TRBD2. Per the germline V gene, CDR1 is SGHRS and CDR2 is YFSETQ. The CDR3 spans 15 residues. The CDR3 is CASSLVAGGVNEQFF. Based on the CDR3 plus reference TRBV5-1 and TRBJ2-1, the full variable domain is KAGVTQTPRYLIKTRGQQVTLSCSPISGHRSVSWYQQTPGQGLQFLFEYFSETQRNKGNFPGRFSGRQFSNSRSEMNVSTLELGDSALYLCASSLVAGGVNEQFFGPGTRLTVL.

This CDR3 is CASCSGTNYGYTF. The chain recombines TRBV2 with TRBJ1-2. CDR3 length: 13 amino acids. Germline V CDR1 and CDR2: SNHLY, FYNNEI.

The chain uses TRBV27 and TRBJ2-7; TCRdb picks TRBD1, but there is no DNA to check that call. The CDR3 totals 14 residues. Germline V gene sequence: CDR1 MNHEY, CDR2 SMNVEV (reference sequence). CDR3 in amino acids: CASRETGNSFQQYF.

CDR3 protein: CASTPGRDGYTF. V gene TRBV12-3 or TRBV12-4 combines with J gene TRBJ1-2; lacking DNA, the TRBD1 call made by TCRdb goes unchecked. The CDR3 sequence is 12 residues long.

The genes are TRBV7-9 and TRBJ2-5; TCRdb reports TRBD1, a call that lacks DNA to check it against. Looked up from germline, CDR1 is SEHNR and CDR2 is FQNEAQ (reference sequence). The length of the CDR3 is 15 residues. The CDR3 loop is CASSLGAGAQETQYF. The full variable domain, its missing parts supplied by reference TRBV7-9 and TRBJ2-5, is DTGVSQNPRHKITKRGQNVTFRCDPISEHNRLYWYRQTLGQGPEFLTYFQNEAQLEKSRLLSDRFSAERPKGSFSTLEIQRTEQGDSAMYLCASSLGAGAQETQYFGPGTRLLVL.

This chain joins TRBV7-2 and TRBJ2-2; TCRdb lists TRBD1, though no DNA is available to test this call. Germline values: CDR1 SGHTA, CDR2 FQGNSA. The CDR3 covers 17 residues. The CDR3 protein is CASSLVLRDPEAGELFF.

The chain recombines TRBV7-2 with TRBJ2-7. This CDR3 has 13 residues. The V gene's germline CDR1 is SGHTA and CDR2 FQGNSA. The CDR3 spells CASSLLVGYEQYF. Filled out from reference TRBV7-2 and TRBJ2-7, the complete variable domain reads GAGVSQSPSNKVTEKGKDVELRCDPISGHTALYWYRQSLGQGLEFLIYFQGNSAPDKSGLPSDRFSAERTGGSVSTLTIQRTQQEDSAVYLCASSLLVGYEQYFGPGTRLTVT.

The CDR3 is CASSLPGQGSDTQYF. J is TRBJ2-3 and V is TRBV28; there is no DNA to check the TCRdb D call of TRBD1. Per germline, CDR1 MDHEN and CDR2 SYDVKM. This CDR3 has 15 residues.

The chain couples TRBV11-2 to TRBJ2-5; TCRdb's D call of TRBD1 is untestable without DNA. The CDR3 is 15 amino acids. Germline CDR1 SGHAT, CDR2 FQNNGV. The CDR3 reads CASSSTGMKEETQYF.